At least ten counts were recorded for the clone carrying this TCR beta chain. The antigen is unknown. At one end, the junction sequence differs from germline, possibly due to a read error. The CDR3 runs to 13 residues. Germline-derived CDR1 and CDR2 are DFQATT and SNEGSKA (reference sequence). These data originate in a study of CD8 T cells in ankylosing spondylitis. Broader study findings: Characteristic, it appeared, of ankylosing spondylitis blood was a TCR beta motif of seven or eight highly homologous variants.

Quantitative 5'-RACE was performed with molecular barcodes, and it yielded the TCR beta libraries. TCRdb redid the calling of the 5' RACE reads with MiXCR, one entry per CDR3 protein. The top ten clones hold roughly 3.5% of a sample with approximately 520,000 distinct CDR3 sequences, roughly 5.2% of them seen once. The source material was blood, either unsorted or a sorted T cell fraction (not recorded which). The clonotype comes from a male donor with ankylosing spondylitis. The gene calls are TRBV20-1 and TRBJ2-5; possibly TRBD2 for D (5 bases). As DNA, the CDR3 is TGCAGTGCTAGAGAAGGTCCGGTAGCGCCCCTATGCTTC. Amino acids: CSAREGPVAPLCF.